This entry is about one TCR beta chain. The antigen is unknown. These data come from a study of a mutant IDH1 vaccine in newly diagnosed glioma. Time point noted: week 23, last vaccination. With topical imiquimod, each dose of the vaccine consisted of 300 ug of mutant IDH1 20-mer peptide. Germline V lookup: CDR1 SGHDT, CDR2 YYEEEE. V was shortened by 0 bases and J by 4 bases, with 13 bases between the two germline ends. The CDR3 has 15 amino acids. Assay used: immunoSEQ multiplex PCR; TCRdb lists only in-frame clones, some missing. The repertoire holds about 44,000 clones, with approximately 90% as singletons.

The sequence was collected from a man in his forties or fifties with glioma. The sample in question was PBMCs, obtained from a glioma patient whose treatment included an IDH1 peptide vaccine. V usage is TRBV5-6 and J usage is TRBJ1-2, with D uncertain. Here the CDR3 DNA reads TGTGCCAGCAGCTTGGGGTCTCCCGTGGGCTATGGCTACACCTTC. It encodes CASSLGSPVGYGYTF.